This T cell receptor (beta chain) derives from a study of T cell clusters in autoimmune cytopenias. TRB rearrangements were amplified by touch-down multiplex PCR with mixed TRB-A/B primers. TCRdb re-called the multiplex PCR reads; one entry per CDR3 protein, DNA not given. This table holds over 2,000 distinct CDR3 sequences. Roughly 40,000 genome equivalents of blood DNA were amplified for TRB. Concerning this clonotype itself: Antigen specificity is unknown.

Regarding the study as a whole: Primary autoimmune cytopenia patients appeared to lack physiological T cell clusters present in healthy donors.

CDR1 is MNHEY and CDR2 is SMNVEV in the germline V gene (reference sequence). This CDR3 is built from 15 residues. Sequenced input: peripheral blood. The chain carries TRBV27 and TRBJ2-1; there is no DNA to check the TCRdb D call of TRBD1. This clonotype was obtained from a human donor with an autoimmune cytopenia or autoimmune hepatitis (not recorded which). This CDR3 reads CASSWGGTEYNEQFF.